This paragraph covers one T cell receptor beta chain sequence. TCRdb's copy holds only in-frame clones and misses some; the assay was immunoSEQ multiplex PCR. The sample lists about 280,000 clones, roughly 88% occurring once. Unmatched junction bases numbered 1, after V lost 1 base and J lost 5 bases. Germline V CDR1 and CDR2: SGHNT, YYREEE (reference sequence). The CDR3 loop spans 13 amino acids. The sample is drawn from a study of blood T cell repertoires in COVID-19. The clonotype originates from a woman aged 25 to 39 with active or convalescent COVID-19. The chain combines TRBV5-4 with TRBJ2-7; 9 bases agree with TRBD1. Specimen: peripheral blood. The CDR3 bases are TGTGCCAGCAGCTTGCGGGACAGGGACGAGCAGTACTTC. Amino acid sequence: CASSLRDRDEQYF.